Below are 2 T cell receptor beta chains sequenced from a single sample in a study of T cell changes during pregnancy in multiple sclerosis. The protocol was immunoSEQ multiplex PCR, while the TCRdb copy is restricted to in-frame clones and leaves out a portion. This sample has approximately 88,000 clones, with about 93% found just once. Sequencing was performed on peripheral blood, taken in the first trimester of pregnancy. These receptors were collected from a female donor with multiple sclerosis, enrolled in a pregnancy study.

V and J are TRBV7-8 and TRBJ2-1; 10 bases are a match to TRBD1. Per the germline V gene, CDR1 is SGHVS and CDR2 is FQNEAQ. CDR3 length: 14 amino acids. Trimming cost V 4 bases and J 6 bases; bases outside gene matches: 3. The CDR3 protein is CASSSGTGANEQFF. In nucleotides, the CDR3 is TGTGCCAGCAGCTCCGGGACAGGGGCCAATGAGCAGTTCTTC.

This clone occurred a few times. This chain's CDR3 is CASTLTDANYGYTF. The CDR3 DNA is TGTGCCAGTACTTTGACAGACGCTAACTATGGCTACACCTTC. The chain is built from TRBV19 and TRBJ1-2, with a weak D call TRBD1 (5 bases). Trimming removed 7 bases from V and 0 bases from J, with 12 bases in between. CDR3 length equals 14 residues. The germline gives CDR1 LNHDA, CDR2 SQIVND (reference sequence).